This paragraph reports one T cell receptor beta chain. The source of the sample is a study of blood T cell repertoires in COVID-19. The CDR3 has 17 amino acids. In germline, CDR1 is SGHVS, CDR2 FQNEAQ. V was pared by 4 bases and J by 9 bases, with 22 bases between. The study drew participants aged about 18 to 95 years from about two dozen US areas. Sequencing was performed with immunoSEQ multiplex PCR; in TCRdb, only in-frame clones are kept and a portion is missing. The data show fewer than 20,000 clones, with approximately 89% seen just once and 5% held by the top ten. The chain is built from TRBV7-8 and TRBJ2-6; maybe TRBD2 (6 bases). The receptor's source is a woman in her twenties or thirties who had recovered from COVID-19. Sequenced sample: PBMCs or T cells enriched from blood (not recorded which). The chain's CDR3 is CASSWSPVQEGGNVLTF. CDR3 nucleotides: TGTGCCAGCAGCTGGAGCCCCGTCCAGGAGGGAGGCAACGTCCTGACTTTC.